This is a list of T cell receptor beta chains from one sample in a study of shared clonotypes between healthy human individuals. The repertoire was sequenced with immunoSEQ multiplex PCR; TCRdb's copy has only in-frame clones and lacks some. This table has over 2 million clones, about nine tenths appearing once. The sequenced material came from naive CD4+ T cells from PBMCs. These receptors all come from a man aged 18 to 30 in good health. Some clones in this sample may be carry-over from other donors' samples. CDR3s include the opening cysteine and the closing phenylalanine or tryptophan. D genes are given only for firm matches. Clone size, where shown, is once, few, many, or a class for clones that have expanded.

once,-,TRBV19,TRBJ2-1,CASSIILNNEQFF,TGTGCCAGTAGTATAATACTGAACAATGAGCAGTTCTTC
few,-,TRBV23-1,TRBJ1-1,CASSQDPGVGTEAFF,TGCGCCAGCAGTCAAGACCCCGGGGTCGGCACTGAAGCTTTCTTT
-,-,TRBV28,TRBJ2-7,CASSLPQGGTRVPSYEQYF,TGTGCCAGCAGTTTACCACAGGGGGGGACGAGGGTCCCCTCCTACGAGCAGTACTTC
-,-,TRBV2,TRBJ2-7,CASSVTYEQYF,TGTGCCAGCAGTGTGACCTACGAGCAGTACTTC
few,TRBD1,TRBV9,TRBJ1-1,CASSPQTGPLTEAFF,TGTGCCAGCAGCCCCCAGACAGGGCCTCTAACTGAAGCTTTCTTT
once,TRBD1,TRBV5-4,TRBJ1-5,CASSQDRANQPQHF,TGTGCCAGCAGTCAAGACAGGGCTAATCAGCCCCAGCATTTT
-,TRBD1,TRBV10-2,TRBJ2-1,CASSNRGTGSSYNEQFF,TGCGCCAGCAGTAACAGGGGGACAGGAAGCTCCTACAATGAGCAGTTCTTC
-,TRBD2,TRBV5-1,TRBJ2-3,CASSLWGTSGREDTQYF,TGCGCCAGCAGCTTGTGGGGGACTAGCGGGAGAGAAGATACGCAGTATTTT
-,-,TRBV28,TRBJ1-2,CASRTPGAQGFNGYTF,TGTGCCAGCAGAACTCCGGGGGCCCAGGGCTTCAATGGCTACACCTTC
-,-,TRBV2,TRBJ1-1,CASNNGGPEAFF,TGTGCCAGCAACAACGGGGGGCCTGAAGCTTTCTTT
once,TRBD2,TRBV27,TRBJ2-7,CASSHKPGTRPYEQYF,TGTGCCAGCAGTCACAAGCCCGGGACTAGACCCTACGAGCAGTACTTC
few,TRBD1,TRBV2,TRBJ1-1,CASSIQTGGREGAFF,TGTGCCAGCAGTATTCAGACAGGGGGCAGGGAGGGAGCTTTCTTT
-,-,TRBV9,TRBJ1-3,CASRRHSFGNTIYF,TGTGCCAGCAGACGCCACTCCTTTGGAAACACCATATATTTT
-,-,TRBV5-6,TRBJ1-5,CASSVWGYNQPQHF,TGTGCCAGCAGCGTATGGGGGTACAATCAGCCCCAGCATTTT
-,-,TRBV5-1,TRBJ2-3,CASSDGPTDTQYF,TGCGCCAGCAGCGACGGACCCACAGATACGCAGTATTTT
-,-,TRBV28,TRBJ2-1,CASSLGVTYNEQFF,TGTGCCAGCAGTTTAGGCGTAACCTACAATGAGCAGTTCTTC
-,-,TRBV5-1,TRBJ2-6,CASRRGAGANVLTF,TGCGCCAGCAGACGAGGGGCTGGGGCCAACGTCCTGACTTTC
-,-,TRBV6-1,TRBJ2-3,CASSETVGGDTQYF,TGTGCCAGCAGTGAAACGGTCGGTGGAGATACGCAGTATTTT
-,-,TRBV6-1,TRBJ2-5,CASSEGHRETQYF,TGTGCCAGCAGTGAAGGCCATAGAGAGACCCAGTACTTC
-,-,TRBV5-4,TRBJ2-1,CASTWGAPGDNEQFF,TGTGCCAGCACCTGGGGGGCCCCGGGGGACAATGAGCAGTTCTTC
once,-,TRBV7-3,TRBJ2-3,CASSFGQSTDTQYF,TGTGCCAGCAGCTTCGGACAAAGCACAGATACGCAGTATTTT
once,-,TRBV7-2,TRBJ2-7,CASSPNRGDYEQYF,TGTGCCAGCAGCCCCAACCGGGGAGACTACGAGCAGTACTTC
-,TRBD1,TRBV28,TRBJ1-4,CASSATQSGGALTNEKLFF,TGTGCCAGCAGCGCTACCCAATCAGGGGGCGCTTTAACTAATGAAAAACTGTTTTTT
-,TRBD2,TRBV6-6,TRBJ2-1,CASRLAGGTYNEQFF,TGTGCCAGCAGACTAGCGGGAGGGACTTACAATGAGCAGTTCTTC
-,-,TRBV4-2,TRBJ1-2,CASSQNPGRDTNYGYTF,TGTGCCAGCAGCCAGAACCCCGGCCGGGACACCAACTATGGCTACACCTTC
-,-,TRBV23-1,TRBJ2-1,CASISSGIAFF,TGCGCCAGCATCTCGTCGGGGATTGCGTTCTTC
-,-,TRBV13,TRBJ1-1,CASSARGRGNTEAFF,TGTGCCAGCAGCGCCCGCGGCAGGGGGAACACTGAAGCTTTCTTT
-,TRBD2,TRBV25-1,TRBJ2-3,CASSPQRGPSTDTQYF,TGTGCCAGCAGTCCACAGCGGGGCCCTAGCACAGATACGCAGTATTTT
-,-,TRBV4-2,TRBJ1-1,CASSPQGGTEAFF,TGTGCCAGCAGCCCTCAGGGAGGGACTGAAGCTTTCTTT
few,-,TRBV6-1,TRBJ1-1,CASGGGQHLIEAFF,TGTGCCAGCGGCGGGGGGCAGCACCTCATTGAAGCTTTCTTT
-,-,TRBV30,TRBJ2-1,CAWSVSRRRGSYNEQFF,TGTGCCTGGAGTGTGTCTCGGCGGAGGGGGTCGTATAATGAGCAGTTCTTC
-,TRBD1,TRBV7-2,TRBJ2-2,CASSLPSGTGPPGELFF,TGTGCCAGCAGCCTCCCCTCCGGGACAGGACCCCCCGGGGAGCTGTTTTTT
few,TRBD1,TRBV13,TRBJ2-7,CASRPNGDRGHEQYF,TGTGCCAGCAGACCTAATGGGGACAGGGGACACGAGCAGTACTTC
once,-,TRBV7-9,TRBJ1-5,CASSLAGPGNQPQHF,TGTGCCAGCAGCTTAGCGGGACCAGGGAATCAGCCCCAGCATTTT
-,-,TRBV9,TRBJ1-4,CASSGLGEKLFF,TGTGCCAGCAGCGGCCTGGGAGAAAAACTGTTTTTT
-,TRBD1,TRBV9,TRBJ2-2,CASSKTGIDTGELFF,TGTGCCAGCAGCAAGACAGGGATAGACACCGGGGAGCTGTTTTTT
-,TRBD1,TRBV6-5,TRBJ1-2,CASRRGQGSYGYTF,TGTGCCAGCAGGCGAGGACAGGGGAGCTATGGCTACACCTTC
-,TRBD2,TRBV11-3,TRBJ2-1,CASSLIVGLAGIRSYNEQFF,TGTGCCAGCAGCTTAATCGTGGGACTAGCGGGAATCCGCTCCTACAATGAGCAGTTCTTC
-,TRBD1,TRBV27,TRBJ1-2,CASKPRQGPPYGYTF,TGTGCCAGCAAGCCTCGACAGGGACCTCCCTATGGCTACACCTTC
-,TRBD1,TRBV4-2,TRBJ2-4,CASSQRTGGGVNIQYF,TGTGCCAGCAGCCAGCGGACAGGCGGTGGGGTGAACATTCAGTACTTC
-,-,TRBV5-4,TRBJ2-7,CASSSHGRYEQYF,TGTGCCAGCAGCTCCCACGGTCGCTACGAGCAGTACTTC
-,-,TRBV10-3,TRBJ1-2,CAIRDEGEGLGYTF,TGTGCCATCAGAGATGAAGGCGAGGGCCTTGGCTACACCTTC
-,-,TRBV11-3,TRBJ2-1,CASSLDSLNEQFF,TGTGCCAGCAGCTTAGATTCCCTCAATGAGCAGTTCTTC
-,TRBD2,TRBV7-8,TRBJ2-1,CASSSLFGRQLVDEQFF,TGTGCCAGCAGCTCACTTTTCGGGAGGCAATTAGTGGATGAGCAGTTCTTC